The rows below give T cell receptor beta chains drawn from one sample of a study of shared clonotypes between healthy human individuals. Profiled with immunoSEQ multiplex PCR; TCRdb holds only in-frame clones, not every one. The sample carries roughly 2,300,000 clones, 80% to 95% recorded once. The sample was naive CD4+ T cells from PBMCs. Receptors originate from a man aged 18 to 30 in good health. Some clones in this sample may be carry-over from other donors' samples. Each CDR3 is given with its conserved first and last residue. D genes are given only for firm matches. Size is omitted from some rows. Given values are once, few, many or a class for expanded clones.

>-|TRBD1|TRBV5-1|TRBJ2-3
CASSLQGISTDTQYF
TGCGCCAGCAGCTTACAGGGGATTTCAACAGATACGCAGTATTTT
>-|TRBD2|TRBV27|TRBJ2-3
CASSYLAGGGTDTQYF
TGTGCCAGCAGTTACTTAGCGGGGGGGGGCACAGATACGCAGTATTTT
>-|-|TRBV4-3|TRBJ1-1
CASSQVRSGYGTEAFF
TGCGCCAGCAGCCAAGTAAGGTCCGGGTACGGGACTGAAGCTTTCTTT
>once|TRBD1|TRBV18|TRBJ1-1
CASSPLGGQGAVTEAFF
TGTGCCAGCTCACCACTCGGGGGCCAGGGGGCAGTCACTGAAGCTTTCTTT
>-|TRBD2|TRBV4-2|TRBJ2-3
CASSRREGSTDTQYF
TGTGCCAGCAGCCGCCGGGAGGGCAGCACAGATACGCAGTATTTT
>-|TRBD1|TRBV28|TRBJ1-6
CASSSRGRGDSPLHF
TGTGCCAGCAGTTCCAGGGGGCGCGGGGATTCACCCCTCCACTTT
>-|-|TRBV5-1|TRBJ2-3
CASSSFGGRSTDTQYF
TGCGCCAGCAGCTCCTTCGGGGGGCGAAGCACAGATACGCAGTATTTT
>-|-|TRBV28|TRBJ2-1
CASSPPAGFMGDEQFF
TGTGCCAGCAGCCCCCCGGCAGGGTTTATGGGGGATGAGCAGTTCTTC
>-|-|TRBV7-2|TRBJ2-7
CASSLAQVSEQYF
TGTGCCAGCAGCTTAGCCCAGGTTAGCGAGCAGTACTTC
>-|TRBD1|TRBV6-1|TRBJ1-1
CASTRTIQGETEAFF
TGTGCCAGCACCCGGACTATTCAGGGGGAAACTGAAGCTTTCTTT
>once|TRBD1|TRBV2|TRBJ1-1
CASSEFQGGNTEAFF
TGTGCCAGCAGTGAATTCCAGGGGGGGAACACTGAAGCTTTCTTT
>-|TRBD1|TRBV2|TRBJ2-7
CASGQGAYEQYF
TGTGCCAGTGGACAGGGGGCCTACGAGCAGTACTTC
>-|-|TRBV5-1|TRBJ1-6
CASSLDGKDSPLHF
TGCGCCAGCAGCTTGGACGGGAAGGATTCACCCCTCCACTTT
>-|-|TRBV15|TRBJ1-3
CATSRGVSGNTIYF
TGTGCCACCAGCAGAGGTGTCTCTGGAAACACCATATATTTT
>-|-|TRBV29-1|TRBJ2-7
CSARYSYEQYF
TGCAGCGCTAGATACTCCTACGAGCAGTACTTC